This T cell receptor beta chain was sequenced during a study of cytomegalovirus exposure and HLA in healthy donors. The wider study: There were under 130 million unique TCR beta sequences, drawn from about 180 million T cells, in an earlier analysis.

PCR amplification relied on 60 Vbeta primers (plus 13 Jbeta primers). Sequenced by immunoSEQ multiplex PCR; TCRdb stores in-frame clones only, minus some. The sample holds under 200,000 clones, approximately 80% seen once. This receptor was taken from a man aged 18 to 35 in good health and CMV-seronegative. Sample: PBMCs.

CDR3 nucleotide sequence: TGCGCCAGCAGCCAAGATCGGGAGGGTAGCACTGAAGCTTTCTTT. The encoded protein is CASSQDREGSTEAFF. The V gene is TRBV4-3, the J gene TRBJ1-1; D remains unclear. Germline loops: CDR1 LGHNA, CDR2 YSLEER. V lost 0 bases and J 4 bases, leaving 12 bases between the germline ends. CDR3 length equals 15 residues.